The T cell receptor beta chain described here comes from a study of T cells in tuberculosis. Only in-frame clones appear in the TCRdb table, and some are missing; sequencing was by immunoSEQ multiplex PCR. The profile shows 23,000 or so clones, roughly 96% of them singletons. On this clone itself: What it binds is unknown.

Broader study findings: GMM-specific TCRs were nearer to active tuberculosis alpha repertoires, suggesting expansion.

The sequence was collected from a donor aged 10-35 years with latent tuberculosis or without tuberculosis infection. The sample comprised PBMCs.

CDR3 protein: CASRPLLAGGNTGELFF. In nucleotides, the CDR3 is TGCGCCAGCAGACCACTACTAGCGGGGGGAAACACCGGGGAGCTGTTTTTT. The chain employs TRBV5-1 and TRBJ2-2, with 12 positions matching TRBD2. Trimming at V came to 5 bases and at J to 2 bases, leaving 7 bases not matched to a gene. The germline V gene has CDR1 SGHRS and CDR2 YFSETQ. The CDR3 covers 17 residues.